These 27 T cell receptor beta chains were sequenced from one sample in a study of Ad26.COV2.S vaccination and SARS-CoV-2 variants. Treatment denoted: around 19 received Ad26.COV2.S at low or high dose, single or two shots; about five received placebo; per-sample allocation not given. Collection of samples fell on day 63 after the first vaccine or placebo injection. TCRdb keeps only in-frame clones here, not all; method: immunoSEQ multiplex PCR. The sample includes under 300,000 clones, approximately 88% seen only once; the top ten take just under 3%. The sequenced sample was peripheral blood, obtained in a trial of Ad26.COV2.S vaccine versus placebo. These receptors were obtained from a person between 18 and 59 years old who received the Ad26.COV2.S COVID-19 vaccine or a placebo.

As concerns this clone: Other DNA sequences within the sample encode an identical CDR3. The chain uses TRBV7-8 and TRBJ1-5; a weak D match, TRBD1 (5 bases). In germline, CDR1 is SGHVS, CDR2 FQNEAQ. The V gene lost 0 bases and the J gene lost 4 bases, with 10 bases spanning the gap. The CDR3 has 15 amino acids. The CDR3 bases are TGTGCCAGCAGCTTAGCGGCCGGGGGGAATCAGCCCCAGCATTTT. Protein: CASSLAAGGNQPQHF.

V gene TRBV10-2 combines with J gene TRBJ2-3, with D perhaps matching TRBD2 (5 bases). The germline V and J ends were trimmed by 0 bases and 5 bases, with 9 bases remaining between them. The CDR3 is 14 residues long. Germline CDR1 and CDR2: WSHSY and SAAADI. The CDR3 DNA reads as TGCGCCAGCAGTGAGTCGACGGGGAGAGATACGCAGTATTTT. Translating gives CASSESTGRDTQYF.

The V and J genes are TRBV13 and TRBJ1-2; 11 bases are a match to TRBD1. Germline V CDR1 and CDR2: PRHDT, FYEKMQ (reference sequence). The ends lost 5 bases at V and 8 bases at J; junction bases unmatched: 7. This CDR3 spans 14 amino acids. CDR3 in amino acids: CASSGRTGGGGYTF. DNA of the CDR3: TGTGCCAGCAGCGGGAGGACAGGGGGCGGGGGCTACACCTTC. Full variable domain (missing parts from reference TRBV13 and TRBJ1-2): AAGVIQSPRHLIKEKRETATLKCYPIPRHDTVYWYQQGPGQDPQFLISFYEKMQSDKGSIPDRFSAQQFSDYHSELNMSSLELGDSALYFCASSGRTGGGGYTFGSGTRLTVV.

J is TRBJ2-7 and V is TRBV20-1; 12 bases are shared with TRBD2. V lost 3 bases, J lost 3 bases, and 6 bases stayed unmatched. Germline V CDR1 and CDR2: DFQATT, SNEGSKA (reference sequence). CDR3 length: 15 amino acids. The CDR3 DNA reads as TGCAGTGCTAGTACTAGCGGGGGGCCAGTCTACGAGCAGTACTTC. It codes for CSASTSGGPVYEQYF.

The V call is TRBV9, the J call TRBJ2-5, with D perhaps TRBD1 (5 bases). CDR3 size: 15 residues. Germline values: CDR1 SGDLS, CDR2 YYNGEE. The V gene lost 2 bases and the J gene lost 5 bases, with 16 bases spanning the gap. CDR3 protein: CASSVAGLESETQYF. The CDR3 bases are TGTGCCAGCAGCGTTGCAGGGCTGGAAAGCGAGACCCAGTACTTC. Looking up the rest from reference TRBV9 and TRBJ2-5 gives the full variable domain: DSGVTQTPKHLITATGQRVTLRCSPRSGDLSVYWYQQSLDQGLQFLIQYYNGEERAKGNILERFSAQQFPDLHSELNLSSLELGDSALYFCASSVAGLESETQYFGPGTRLLVL.

The table lists this clone with a few counts. The chain employs TRBV24-1 and TRBJ2-2; 7 nucleotides line up with TRBD2. The CDR3 consists of 14 residues. V was pared by 7 bases and J by 2 bases, with 3 bases of the junction left unmatched. Germline values: CDR1 KGHDR, CDR2 SFDVKD. The CDR3 nucleotides read TGTGCCACCAGCGAGCGGGGCAACACCGGGGAGCTGTTTTTT. It translates to CATSERGNTGELFF.

This CDR3 reads CASSNLVGPGSSGNTIYF. Here the CDR3 DNA reads TGTGCCAGCAGCAACCTTGTAGGCCCAGGGTCCTCTGGAAACACCATATATTTT. V and J are TRBV5-4 and TRBJ1-3; tentatively, D is TRBD1 (5 bases). The length of the CDR3 is 18 residues. The V end was cut by 4 bases, the J end by 0 bases, with 20 bases between. CDR1 and CDR2 (germline): SGHNT, YYREEE (reference sequence).

The chain carries TRBV14 and TRBJ1-2, with D unclear. Trimming pared 2 bases from V and 7 bases from J, leaving 11 bases between. The CDR3 is made up of 13 amino acids. Germline V gene data show CDR1 as SGHDN and CDR2 as FVKESK. Here the CDR3 reads CASSQTASSGYTF. The CDR3 DNA reads TGTGCCAGCAGCCAAACGGCGTCTTCTGGCTACACCTTC. Based on the CDR3 plus reference TRBV14 and TRBJ1-2, the full variable domain is EAGVTQFPSHSVIEKGQTVTLRCDPISGHDNLYWYRRVMGKEIKFLLHFVKESKQDESGMPNNRFLAERTGGTYSTLKVQPAELEDSGVYFCASSQTASSGYTFGSGTRLTVV.

This clone was counted between two and nine times. V is TRBV10-1 and J is TRBJ1-1, with TRBD1 matching 7 bases. Looked up from germline, CDR1 is WNHNN and CDR2 is SYGVQD (reference sequence). V trimming: 7 bases; J trimming: 7 bases; junction bases outside the gene matches: 6. This CDR3 has 12 amino acids. CDR3 nucleotide sequence: TGCGCCAGCAAGAGTCGGGACAGTGAAGCTTTCTTT. This sequence encodes CASKSRDSEAFF.

The genes are TRBV7-9 and TRBJ2-1; no reliable D call. The CDR3 covers 11 residues. V shed 3 bases and J shed 8 bases, with 5 bases lying between them. CDR1 and CDR2 (germline): SEHNR, FQNEAQ (reference sequence). The CDR3: CASSFNYEQFF. The DNA of the CDR3 is TGTGCCAGCAGCTTTAACTATGAGCAGTTCTTC. Together with reference TRBV7-9 and TRBJ2-1, the CDR3 gives the full variable domain: DTGVSQNPRHKITKRGQNVTFRCDPISEHNRLYWYRQTLGQGPEFLTYFQNEAQLEKSRLLSDRFSAERPKGSFSTLEIQRTEQGDSAMYLCASSFNYEQFFGPGTRLTVL.

V is TRBV25-1 and J is TRBJ1-2; maybe TRBD1 (6 bases). The germline CDR1 and CDR2 sequences are MGHDK and SYGVNS. V lost 4 bases and J 5 bases, leaving 23 bases between the germline ends. This CDR3 contains 17 residues. Written as DNA, the CDR3 is TGTGCCAGCAGTGGCGAGGCAGGGGAGTTAGTCCTGTATGGCTACACCTTC. Amino acids: CASSGEAGELVLYGYTF.

This chain connects TRBV7-2 to TRBJ2-7; unclear D gene. Germline CDR1 SGHTA, CDR2 FQGNSA. Trimming took off 5 bases at V and 0 bases at J, with 5 bases between the two ends. The CDR3 loop spans 12 amino acids. The chain's CDR3 is CASSLSSYEQYF. CDR3 bases: TGTGCCAGCAGCCTTAGCTCCTACGAGCAGTACTTC.

CDR3 DNA sequence: TGTGCCAGCAGCTTATTGCGGAGGCGGGAGTTCACAGATACGCAGTATTTT. Encoded protein: CASSLLRRREFTDTQYF. The chain joins TRBV7-3 to TRBJ2-3; the match to TRBD2 covers 7 bases. V dropped 2 bases and J dropped 2; count of bases not matched to a gene: 10. The CDR3 length is 17 residues. Germline CDR1 is SGHTA and CDR2 is FQGTGA.

This clone has only one observation. This chain uses TRBV9 with TRBJ2-2; no firm D call. The germline gives CDR1 SGDLS, CDR2 YYNGEE. This CDR3 is 13 amino acids long. The V end was cut by 0 bases, the J end by 4 bases, with 4 bases between. CDR3 coding DNA: TGTGCCAGCAGCGTAGGAAGCACCGGGGAGCTGTTTTTT. Encoded protein: CASSVGSTGELFF.

This sequence joins TRBV7-8 and TRBJ2-7, with D possibly TRBD1 on 6 matching bases. Trimming left V 5 bases short and J 7 bases short, with 21 bases between. From germline, CDR1 is SGHVS and CDR2 FQNEAQ. The CDR3 runs 15 residues. CDR3 loop: CASSISLGAVGEQYV. The CDR3 coding sequence is TGTGCCAGCAGCATCAGTTTGGGGGCGGTTGGGGAGCAGTACGTC.

V usage is TRBV7-8 and J usage is TRBJ1-4; the D gene is possibly TRBD1 (6 bases). The CDR3 totals 14 residues. V dropped 2 bases and J dropped 4 bases, with 8 bases sitting between them. Germline CDR1 SGHVS, CDR2 FQNEAQ. In DNA, the CDR3 is TGTGCCAGCAGCTTAAGACAGGTTAATGAAAAACTGTTTTTT. The encoded protein is CASSLRQVNEKLFF.

Ten or more counts support this clone. This chain links TRBV7-3 with TRBJ2-2; D is possibly TRBD1 (6 bases). Trimming shortened V by 5 bases and J by 7 bases, and 11 bases separated the two germline ends. This CDR3 has 13 amino acids. Germline V gives CDR1 SGHTA, CDR2 FQGTGA. CDR3 in amino acids: CASSPQGFGELFF. Written as DNA, the CDR3 is TGTGCCAGCAGCCCACAGGGTTTCGGGGAGCTGTTTTTT.

In DNA, the CDR3 is TGTGCCAGCTCAGGGGCTCCGGGGCTCCGAACCTACTCTGGGGCCAACGTCCTGACTTTC. It specifies CASSGAPGLRTYSGANVLTF. The chain couples TRBV2 to TRBJ2-6, with D possibly matching TRBD1 (6 bases). The CDR3 is 20 residues long. Germline CDR1 and CDR2: SNHLY and FYNNEI. Trimming removed 8 bases from V and 0 bases from J, with 26 bases in between.

The chain uses TRBV6-1 and TRBJ2-7; no clear D gene. Trimming stripped 1 base from V and 6 bases from J, with 13 bases between. Germline V gene lookup returns CDR1 MNHNS and CDR2 SASEGT. This CDR3 contains 14 residues. The CDR3 DNA is TGTGCCAGCAGTGAAGGCCTCGTCAAGCCCGAGCAGTACGTC. Protein: CASSEGLVKPEQYV.

The chain links TRBV27 to TRBJ1-6; possible D gene TRBD1, 5 bases. V was clipped by 8 bases and J by 9 bases, with 20 bases between them. This CDR3 has 15 amino acids. Germline CDR1 MNHEY, CDR2 SMNVEV (reference sequence). The CDR3 sequence: CASVPLGGMGSPLHF. The CDR3 DNA reads as TGTGCCAGCGTCCCGCTCGGGGGTATGGGTTCACCCCTCCACTTT.

This clone was seen a single time. The V gene is TRBV5-4, the J gene TRBJ1-1; D is possibly TRBD1 (6 bases). The CDR3 length is 15 residues. Germline CDR1 SGHNT, CDR2 YYREEE (reference sequence). The V and J ends lost 4 bases and 4 bases respectively, with 17 bases between them. CDR3 sequence (DNA): TGTGCCAGCAGCCCTCCCCCAGGGGAGGGCACTGAAGCTTTCTTT. This translates into CASSPPPGEGTEAFF.

This chain uses TRBV19 with TRBJ1-5, with TRBD1 matching 8 bases. CDR1 and CDR2 from the germline V gene are LNHDA and SQIVND (reference sequence). V dropped 4 bases and J dropped 2; count of bases not matched to a gene: 13. This CDR3 is built from 18 residues. CDR3 residues: CASSRFSPGQAGNQPQHF. In nucleotides, the CDR3 is TGTGCCAGTAGTAGATTTTCCCCGGGACAGGCTGGCAATCAGCCCCAGCATTTT.

The CDR3 loop is CASSPGEETQYF. CDR3 in DNA: TGTGCCAGCAGCCCGGGGGAAGAGACCCAGTACTTC. The V gene is TRBV9, the J gene TRBJ2-5, with D maybe TRBD2 (6 bases). The CDR3 covers 12 residues. Trimming took 4 bases from V and 3 from J, leaving 7 bases between them. Germline values: CDR1 SGDLS, CDR2 YYNGEE.

The chain recombines TRBV19 with TRBJ2-5; D gene uncertain. V lost 6 bases to trimming and J lost 5 bases, with 10 bases between them. The CDR3 spans 12 residues. Germline CDR1 LNHDA, CDR2 SQIVND (reference sequence). CDR3 in amino acids: CASSFVGETQYF. DNA for the CDR3: TGTGCCAGTAGCTTTGTTGGGGAGACCCAGTACTTC.

The rearrangement links TRBV11-2 to TRBJ1-5; 8 nucleotides line up with TRBD1. This CDR3 has 16 amino acids. Germline CDR1 SGHAT, CDR2 FQNNGV. V shed 1 base, J shed 2 bases, and the junction held 4 bases outside the gene matches. The chain's CDR3 is CASSLGAGQGNQPQHF. CDR3 bases: TGTGCCAGCAGCTTAGGGGCGGGACAGGGCAATCAGCCCCAGCATTTT.

This clone was counted a few times. The CDR3 sequence: CAWGQRYGYTF. CDR3 in DNA: TGTGCCTGGGGACAGCGTTATGGCTACACCTTC. V usage is TRBV30 and J usage is TRBJ1-2, with D maybe TRBD1 (6 bases). The germline CDR1 and CDR2 sequences are GTSNPN and SVGIG (reference sequence). Trimming pared 5 bases from V and 5 bases from J, leaving 9 bases between. The CDR3 is 11 residues long.

The V call is TRBV5-1, the J call TRBJ2-3; D may be TRBD1 or TRBD2 (6 bases each). This CDR3 is 14 amino acids long. Germline V gives CDR1 SGHRS, CDR2 YFSETQ. With 4 bases removed from V and 4 bases from J, the gap between germline ends came to 13 bases. CDR3 loop: CASSLGRGADTQYF. The CDR3 DNA is TGCGCCAGCAGCCTTGGTAGGGGGGCAGATACGCAGTATTTT. Full variable domain (missing parts from reference TRBV5-1 and TRBJ2-3): KAGVTQTPRYLIKTRGQQVTLSCSPISGHRSVSWYQQTPGQGLQFLFEYFSETQRNKGNFPGRFSGRQFSNSRSEMNVSTLELGDSALYLCASSLGRGADTQYFGPGTRLTVL.